This T cell receptor (beta chain) was documented in a study of human CD8 memory T cell subsets. Germline-derived CDR1 and CDR2 are MDHEN and SYDVKM. CDR3 size: 16 residues. Findings and limits, study-wide: The stem-like memory T cell repertoire shared very little with the precursor exhausted T cell repertoire. Effector memory cells lacked the similarly high diversity that stem-like memory and precursor exhausted T cells had.

This clonotype is medium-sized by frequency. The antigen is not known. Production of TCR beta libraries used UMI-labeled 5' RACE as the method. TCRdb reprocessed the 5' RACE reads; each CDR3 protein has one entry and no DNA is given. This listing includes more than 9,000 distinct CDR3 sequences. The TSTEM subset meant CD8+ memory cells that were CCR7+, PD-1- and TIGIT-. The source of the PBMC was buffy coats of healthy donors. The receptor's source is a human donor in good health. Source material: CD8+ stem-like memory T cells (TSCM and TCM) sorted from PBMCs. Subset indicated: stem-like memory CD8 T cells (TSTEM), CCR7+ PD-1- TIGIT-. This chain connects TRBV28 to TRBJ2-2; no DNA is available, so the TRBD1 call from TCRdb remains unchecked. The CDR3 protein is CASSQPDRVGTGELFF.